This TCR beta chain was sequenced in a study of T cell changes during pregnancy in multiple sclerosis. Method: immunoSEQ multiplex PCR; TCRdb's copy keeps in-frame clones and lacks some. In the table there are 65,000 to 85,000 clones, roughly 90% of which are singletons. Looked up from germline, CDR1 is SNHLY and CDR2 is FYNNEI. This CDR3 is built from 15 residues. The V and J ends lost 3 bases and 0 bases respectively, with 11 bases between them. This TCR derives from a female donor in good health, enrolled as a control in a pregnancy study. The starting material was peripheral blood, obtained in the first trimester of pregnancy. V is TRBV2 and J is TRBJ1-1; D is possibly TRBD1 (6 bases). For the CDR3, the DNA is TGTGCCAGCAGTGAGGGGGGGGCAGTGAACACTGAAGCTTTCTTT. Encoded protein: CASSEGGAVNTEAFF.